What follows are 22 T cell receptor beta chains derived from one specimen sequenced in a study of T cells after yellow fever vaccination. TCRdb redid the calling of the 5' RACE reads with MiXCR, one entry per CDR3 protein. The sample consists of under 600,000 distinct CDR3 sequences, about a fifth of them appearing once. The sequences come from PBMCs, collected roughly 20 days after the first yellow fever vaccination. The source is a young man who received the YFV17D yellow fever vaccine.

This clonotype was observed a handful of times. The CDR3 DNA is TGCAGTCTTATTGACGGGGCAGCTGGGGCCAACGTCCTGACTTTC. Its protein product is CSLIDGAAGANVLTF. The gene calls are TRBV20-1 and TRBJ2-6; D possibly matches TRBD1 or TRBD2 (5 bases each). CDR3 length equals 15 residues. Germline V gene sequence: CDR1 DFQATT, CDR2 SNEGSKA (reference sequence). V was cut by 8 bases and J by 2 bases, with 16 bases left in between.

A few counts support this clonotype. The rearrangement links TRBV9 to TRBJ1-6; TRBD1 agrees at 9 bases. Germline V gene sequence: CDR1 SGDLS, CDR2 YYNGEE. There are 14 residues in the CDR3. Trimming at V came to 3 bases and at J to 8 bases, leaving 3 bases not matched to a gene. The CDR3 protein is CASSEGQGYSPLHF. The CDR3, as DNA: TGTGCCAGCAGCGAGGGACAGGGTTATTCACCCCTCCACTTT.

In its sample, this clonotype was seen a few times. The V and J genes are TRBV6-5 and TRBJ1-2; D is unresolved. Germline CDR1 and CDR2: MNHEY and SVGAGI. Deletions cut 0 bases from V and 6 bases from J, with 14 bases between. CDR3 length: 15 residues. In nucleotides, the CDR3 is TGTGCCAGCAGTTACTCCCTCTCAGGAAAGAATGGCTACACCTTC. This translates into CASSYSLSGKNGYTF.

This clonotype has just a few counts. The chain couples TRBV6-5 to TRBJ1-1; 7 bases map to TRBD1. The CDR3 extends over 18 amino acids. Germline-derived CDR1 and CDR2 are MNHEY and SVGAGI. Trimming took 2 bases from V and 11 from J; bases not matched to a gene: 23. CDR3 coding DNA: TGTGCCAGCAGTTACAACACAGGGGCTCTTTTATCGGATGCTGGGGCTTTCTTT. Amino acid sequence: CASSYNTGALLSDAGAFF.

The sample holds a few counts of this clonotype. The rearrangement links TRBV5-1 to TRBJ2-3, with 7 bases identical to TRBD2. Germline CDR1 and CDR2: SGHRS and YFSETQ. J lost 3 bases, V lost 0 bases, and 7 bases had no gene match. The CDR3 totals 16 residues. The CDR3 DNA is TGCGCCAGCAGCTTGGGCGGGGGTCTAAGGACAGATACGCAGTATTTT. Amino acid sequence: CASSLGGGLRTDTQYF.

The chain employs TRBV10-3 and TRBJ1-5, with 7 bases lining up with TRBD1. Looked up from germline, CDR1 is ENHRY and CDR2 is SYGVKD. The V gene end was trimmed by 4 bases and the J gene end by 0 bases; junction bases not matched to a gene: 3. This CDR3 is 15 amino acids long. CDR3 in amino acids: CAISAGQYSNQPQHF. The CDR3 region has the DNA TGTGCCATCAGTGCGGGACAGTATAGCAATCAGCCCCAGCATTTT.

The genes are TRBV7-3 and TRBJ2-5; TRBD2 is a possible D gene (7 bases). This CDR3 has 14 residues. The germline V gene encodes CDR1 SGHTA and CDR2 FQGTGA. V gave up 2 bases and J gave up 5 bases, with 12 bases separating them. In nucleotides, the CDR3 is TGTGCCAGCAGCTTAGGGGGGGCCACGGAGACCCAGTACTTC. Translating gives CASSLGGATETQYF. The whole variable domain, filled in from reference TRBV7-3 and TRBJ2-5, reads GAGVSQTPSNKVTEKGKYVELRCDPISGHTALYWYRQSLGQGPEFLIYFQGTGAADDSGLPNDRFFAVRPEGSVSTLKIQRTERGDSAVYLCASSLGGATETQYFGPGTRLLVL.

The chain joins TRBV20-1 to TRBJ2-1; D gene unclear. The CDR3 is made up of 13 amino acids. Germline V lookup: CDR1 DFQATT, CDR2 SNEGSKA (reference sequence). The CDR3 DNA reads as TGCATTGCCCCGGATCACCTATACAATGAGCAGTTCTTC. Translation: CIAPDHLYNEQFF.

Written as DNA, the CDR3 is TGTGCCAGCAGCTACCGGGACAGTGAAGCTTTCTTT. Encoded protein: CASSYRDSEAFF. The chain combines TRBV11-2 with TRBJ1-1; 7 bases are shared with TRBD1. The CDR3 loop spans 12 amino acids. The J segment lost 7 bases and the V segment lost 4 bases, leaving 3 bases of the junction unmatched. Germline assignment: CDR1 SGHAT and CDR2 FQNNGV.

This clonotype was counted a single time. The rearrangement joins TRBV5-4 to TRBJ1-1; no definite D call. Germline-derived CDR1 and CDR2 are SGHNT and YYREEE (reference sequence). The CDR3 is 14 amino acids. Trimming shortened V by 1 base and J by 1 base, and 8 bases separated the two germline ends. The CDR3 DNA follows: TGTGCCAGCAGCTTGAGACGGAAGAACACTGAAGCTTTCTTT. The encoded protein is CASSLRRKNTEAFF.

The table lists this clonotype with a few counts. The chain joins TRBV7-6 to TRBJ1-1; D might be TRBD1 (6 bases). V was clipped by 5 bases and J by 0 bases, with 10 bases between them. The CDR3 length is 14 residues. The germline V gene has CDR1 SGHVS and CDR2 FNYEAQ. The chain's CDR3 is CASSRTEMNTEAFF. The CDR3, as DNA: TGTGCCAGCAGCCGGACAGAGATGAACACTGAAGCTTTCTTT.

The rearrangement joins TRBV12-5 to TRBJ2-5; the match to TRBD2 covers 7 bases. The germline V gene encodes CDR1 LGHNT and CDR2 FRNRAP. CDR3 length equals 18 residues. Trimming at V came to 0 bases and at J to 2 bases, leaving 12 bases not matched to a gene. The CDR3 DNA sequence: TGTGCTAGTGGTTTGGTACCCCCTTCCCGAGCGGGACAAGAGACCCAGTACTTC. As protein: CASGLVPPSRAGQETQYF.

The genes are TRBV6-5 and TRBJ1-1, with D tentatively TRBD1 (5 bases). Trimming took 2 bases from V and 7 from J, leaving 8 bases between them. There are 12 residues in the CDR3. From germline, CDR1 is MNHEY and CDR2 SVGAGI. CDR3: CASSYRDGEAFF. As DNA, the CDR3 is TGTGCCAGCAGTTACAGGGACGGTGAAGCTTTCTTT.

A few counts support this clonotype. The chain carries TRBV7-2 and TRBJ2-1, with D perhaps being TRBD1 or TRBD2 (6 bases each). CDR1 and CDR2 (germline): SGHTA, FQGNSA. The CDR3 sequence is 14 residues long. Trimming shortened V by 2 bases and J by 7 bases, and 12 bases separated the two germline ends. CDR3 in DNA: TGTGCCAGCAGCTTACGGGGGCCGGGGAATGAGCAGTTCTTC. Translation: CASSLRGPGNEQFF. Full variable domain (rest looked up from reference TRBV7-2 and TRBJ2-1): GAGVSQSPSNKVTEKGKDVELRCDPISGHTALYWYRQSLGQGLEFLIYFQGNSAPDKSGLPSDRFSAERTGGSVSTLTIQRTQQEDSAVYLCASSLRGPGNEQFFGPGTRLTVL.

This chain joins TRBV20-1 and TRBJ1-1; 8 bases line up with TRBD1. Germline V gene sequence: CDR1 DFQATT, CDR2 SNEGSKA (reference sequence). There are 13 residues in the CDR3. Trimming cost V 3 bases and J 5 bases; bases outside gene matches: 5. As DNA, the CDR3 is TGCAGTGCTAGCCAGGGGGCGAAGACTGAAGCTTTCTTT. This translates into CSASQGAKTEAFF.

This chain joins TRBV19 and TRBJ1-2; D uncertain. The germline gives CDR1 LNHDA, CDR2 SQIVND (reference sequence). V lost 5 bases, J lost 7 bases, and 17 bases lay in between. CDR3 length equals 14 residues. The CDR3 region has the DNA TGTGCCAGTAGTCCCTCAAGGATCCTCAGTGGCTACACCTTC. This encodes CASSPSRILSGYTF.

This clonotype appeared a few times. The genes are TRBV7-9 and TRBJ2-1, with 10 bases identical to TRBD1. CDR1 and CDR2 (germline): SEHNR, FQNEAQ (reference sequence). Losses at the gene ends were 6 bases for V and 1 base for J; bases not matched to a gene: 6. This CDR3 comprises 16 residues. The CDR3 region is CASRSGTGDSYNEQFF. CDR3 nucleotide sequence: TGTGCCAGCAGATCCGGGACAGGGGATTCCTACAATGAGCAGTTCTTC.

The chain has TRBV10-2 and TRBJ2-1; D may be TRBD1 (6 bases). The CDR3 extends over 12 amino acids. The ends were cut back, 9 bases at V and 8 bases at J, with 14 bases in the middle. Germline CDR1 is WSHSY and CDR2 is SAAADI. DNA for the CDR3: TGCGCCAGTTATACAGGGTTCGATGAGCAGTTCTTC. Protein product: CASYTGFDEQFF.

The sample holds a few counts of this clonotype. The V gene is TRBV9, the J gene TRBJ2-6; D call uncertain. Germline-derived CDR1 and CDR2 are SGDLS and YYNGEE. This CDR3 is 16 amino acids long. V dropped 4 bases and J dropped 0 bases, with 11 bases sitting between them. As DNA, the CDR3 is TGTGCCAGCAGCCCAATACCAAACTCTGGGGCCAACGTCCTGACTTTC. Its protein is CASSPIPNSGANVLTF.

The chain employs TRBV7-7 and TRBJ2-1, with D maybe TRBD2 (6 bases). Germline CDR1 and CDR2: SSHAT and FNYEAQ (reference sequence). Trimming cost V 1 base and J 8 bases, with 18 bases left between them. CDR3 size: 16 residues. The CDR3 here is CASSLGPTSRDHEQFF. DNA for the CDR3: TGTGCCAGCAGCTTAGGCCCAACTAGCCGGGACCATGAGCAGTTCTTC.

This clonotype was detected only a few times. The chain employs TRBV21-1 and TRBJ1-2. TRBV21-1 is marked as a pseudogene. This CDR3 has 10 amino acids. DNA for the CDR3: TGTGGGGGTGCTAACTATGGCTACACCTTC. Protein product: CGGANYGYTF.

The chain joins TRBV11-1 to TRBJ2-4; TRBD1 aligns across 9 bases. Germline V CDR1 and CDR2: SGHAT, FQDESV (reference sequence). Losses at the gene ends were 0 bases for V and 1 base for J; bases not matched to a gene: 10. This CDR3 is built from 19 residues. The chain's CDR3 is CASSLASGTGRFAKNIQYF. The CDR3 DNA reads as TGTGCCAGCAGCTTAGCCTCCGGGACAGGGAGGTTTGCCAAAAACATTCAGTACTTC.